The 5 T cell receptor beta chains reported below all come from one sample, sequenced in a study of a mutant IDH1 vaccine in newly diagnosed glioma. Time point specified: week 5, during vaccination. One vaccine dose held 300 ug of mutant IDH1 20-mer peptide and came with topical imiquimod. Which antigens these TCRs recognize remains unknown. The repertoire was sequenced with immunoSEQ multiplex PCR; TCRdb's copy has only in-frame clones and lacks some. The top ten clones hold over 10% of a sample with about 38,000 clones, roughly four fifths of them seen once. The specimen was PBMCs, collected from a glioma patient whose treatment included an IDH1 peptide vaccine. Receptor source: a man between 50 and 59 years old with glioma.

The rearrangement uses TRBV7-9 and TRBJ1-1; TRBD1 matches 8 bases. With V trimmed by 3 bases and J by 6 bases, 9 bases remained unmatched. The V gene's germline CDR1 is SEHNR and CDR2 FQNEAQ (reference sequence). The CDR3 extends over 15 amino acids. CDR3 in DNA: TGTGCCAGCAGCTTGACAGGGGTCATATTGTCTGAAGCTTTCTTT. Its protein is CASSLTGVILSEAFF. Together with reference TRBV7-9 and TRBJ1-1, the CDR3 gives the full variable domain: DTGVSQNPRHKITKRGQNVTFRCDPISEHNRLYWYRQTLGQGPEFLTYFQNEAQLEKSRLLSDRFSAERPKGSFSTLEIQRTEQGDSAMYLCASSLTGVILSEAFFGQGTRLTVV.

The chain couples TRBV27 to TRBJ2-7, with D possibly being TRBD1 (6 bases). With 2 bases removed from V and 2 bases from J, the gap between germline ends came to 13 bases. There are 15 residues in the CDR3. The V gene's germline CDR1 is MNHEY and CDR2 SMNVEV (reference sequence). The CDR3 DNA sequence: TGTGCCAGCAGTTTAGGGGCAGGGGATACCTACGAGCAGTACTTC. It specifies CASSLGAGDTYEQYF.

The V gene is TRBV6-5, the J gene TRBJ1-1, with D unclear. The CDR3 spans 14 residues. Trimming shortened V by 7 bases and J by 1 base, and 13 bases separated the two germline ends. CDR1 and CDR2 from the germline V gene are MNHEY and SVGAGI. The CDR3 loop reads CASINRAANTEAFF. CDR3 in DNA: TGTGCCAGCATCAATCGGGCGGCGAACACTGAAGCTTTCTTT.

The chain couples TRBV5-6 to TRBJ2-4; 7 nucleotides align to TRBD2. The CDR3 extends over 14 amino acids. The V and J ends lost 4 bases and 4 bases, in that order; junction bases with no gene match: 5. Germline V CDR1 and CDR2: SGHDT, YYEEEE. The CDR3 DNA follows: TGTGCCAGCAGCCGCGGGGGACCAAAAAACATTCAGTACTTC. This encodes CASSRGGPKNIQYF.

The chain uses TRBV5-1 and TRBJ2-3, with 11 bases matching TRBD1. In germline, CDR1 is SGHRS, CDR2 YFSETQ. The CDR3 runs to 16 residues. The V segment lost 4 bases and the J segment 2 bases; nucleotides outside the gene matches: 6. The CDR3 reads CASSAGQGAFTDTQYF. The DNA for the CDR3 is TGCGCCAGCAGCGCCGGACAGGGGGCCTTCACAGATACGCAGTATTTT.